This T cell receptor beta chain was sequenced during a study of blood T cell repertoires in COVID-19. Study in general: The United States, Italy and Spain supplied acute and convalescent COVID-19 samples.

After removal of 4 bases from V and 6 bases from J, the junction contained 6 bases not matched to a gene. Germline lookup yields CDR1 SGHDT and CDR2 YYEEEE. CDR3 length: 15 amino acids. Original analysis: The assay estimated nucleated cells by amplifying reference gene primers. Libraries were prepared by immunoSEQ multiplex PCR; TCRdb keeps only in-frame clonotypes and omits some of them. V and J calls plus clone size are reproduced from that table; the DNA served to infer D and trimming. The table includes about 75,000 clones, 85% to 90% detected once. Sequenced sample: peripheral blood. This TCR was sampled from a human donor in a cohort sampled during active COVID-19. The chain combines TRBV5-6 with TRBJ1-5; 11 positions agree with TRBD1. The CDR3 region is CASSIGQGAGQPQHF. The CDR3 DNA reads as TGTGCCAGCAGCATAGGACAGGGGGCCGGTCAGCCCCAGCATTTT.